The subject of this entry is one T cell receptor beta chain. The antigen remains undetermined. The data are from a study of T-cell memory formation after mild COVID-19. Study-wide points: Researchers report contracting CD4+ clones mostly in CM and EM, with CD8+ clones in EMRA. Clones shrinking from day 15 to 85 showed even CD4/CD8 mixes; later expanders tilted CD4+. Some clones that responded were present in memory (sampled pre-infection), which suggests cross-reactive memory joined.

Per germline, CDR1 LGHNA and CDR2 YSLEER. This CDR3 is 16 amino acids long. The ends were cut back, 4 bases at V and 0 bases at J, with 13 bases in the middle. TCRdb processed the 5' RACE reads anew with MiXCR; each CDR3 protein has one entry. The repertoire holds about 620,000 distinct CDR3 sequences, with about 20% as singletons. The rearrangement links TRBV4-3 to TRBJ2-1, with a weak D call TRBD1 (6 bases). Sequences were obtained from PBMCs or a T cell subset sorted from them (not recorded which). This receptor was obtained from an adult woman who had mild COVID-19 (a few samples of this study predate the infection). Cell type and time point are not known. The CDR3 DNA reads TGCGCCAGCAGCCCGGAAAGGGGGAGCTCCTACAATGAGCAGTTCTTC. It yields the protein CASSPERGSSYNEQFF.